This entry features one T cell receptor (beta chain) sequence. Its antigen remains unknown. The sample belongs to a study of cytomegalovirus exposure and HLA in healthy donors. The PCR used 60 Vbeta and 13 Jbeta primers. Produced via immunoSEQ multiplex PCR; TCRdb's table is partial and in-frame only. The sample's table shows about 160,000 clones. Germline V lookup: CDR1 SEHNR, CDR2 FQNEAQ (reference sequence). The CDR3 is made up of 14 amino acids. After removal of 3 bases from V and 2 bases from J, the junction contained 1 base not matched to a gene. Study outcomes and limitations: Across donors, most TCRs were seen rarely, yet some public ones were widespread. Follow-up analysis later connected one missense variant in DCLRE1C with trimming of TCR beta V- and J-genes.

V gene TRBV7-9 combines with J gene TRBJ1-2, with 9 bases identical to TRBD1. The receptor comes from a man aged 25-45 years in good health and CMV-seronegative. The sequencing input was PBMCs. CDR3 amino acids: CASSLGQGNYGYTF. The CDR3 DNA reads as TGTGCCAGCAGCTTGGGACAGGGAAACTATGGCTACACCTTC. Variable domain in full (rest from reference TRBV7-9 and TRBJ1-2): DTGVSQNPRHKITKRGQNVTFRCDPISEHNRLYWYRQTLGQGPEFLTYFQNEAQLEKSRLLSDRFSAERPKGSFSTLEIQRTEQGDSAMYLCASSLGQGNYGYTFGSGTRLTVV.